These 3 T cell receptor beta chains share one sample of origin, sequenced in a study of Ad26.COV2.S vaccination and SARS-CoV-2 variants. As to treatment: about 20 received Ad26.COV2.S at low or high dose, single or two shots; 5 received placebo; per-sample allocation not given. Sampling happened 63 days after the first vaccine or placebo injection. Clones were read by immunoSEQ multiplex PCR, and TCRdb kept only the in-frame ones, dropping some. The repertoire includes about 400,000 clones, 83% of them detected once, and about 7.4% sits in the top ten. Sequences were derived from peripheral blood, sampled in a trial of Ad26.COV2.S vaccine versus placebo. These receptors all come from a person aged 18 to 59 who received the Ad26.COV2.S COVID-19 vaccine or a placebo.

This chain uses TRBV5-1 with TRBJ1-2; a possible D gene is TRBD1 (5 bases). This CDR3 is 13 amino acids long. In germline, CDR1 is SGHRS, CDR2 YFSETQ. The V end lost 2 bases, the J end lost 6 bases, and 11 bases lay between the germline ends. CDR3 coding DNA: TGCGCCAGCAGCTTAGAAAGGGGACATGGCTACACCTTC. Translating it yields CASSLERGHGYTF. The whole variable domain, filled in from reference TRBV5-1 and TRBJ1-2, reads KAGVTQTPRYLIKTRGQQVTLSCSPISGHRSVSWYQQTPGQGLQFLFEYFSETQRNKGNFPGRFSGRQFSNSRSEMNVSTLELGDSALYLCASSLERGHGYTFGSGTRLTVV.

In its sample, this clone was seen a few times. The same CDR3 also results from other DNA sequences found in this sample. The chain uses TRBV20-1 and TRBJ1-1; no clear D. Trimming cost V 0 bases and J 8 bases, with 7 bases left between them. The CDR3 totals 11 residues. CDR1 DFQATT and CDR2 SNEGSKA come from the germline V gene (reference sequence). The CDR3: CSARDRAEAFF. The DNA for the CDR3 is TGCAGTGCTAGAGATCGGGCCGAAGCTTTCTTT.

The chain employs TRBV4-2 and TRBJ1-1; maybe TRBD1 (6 bases). Germline loops: CDR1 LGHNA, CDR2 YNFKEQ. V gave up 0 bases and J gave up 4 bases, with 15 bases separating them. CDR3 size: 16 residues. CDR3 region: CASSQDRGQAFTEAFF. CDR3 in DNA: TGTGCCAGCAGCCAAGATCGGGGGCAAGCGTTCACTGAAGCTTTCTTT.